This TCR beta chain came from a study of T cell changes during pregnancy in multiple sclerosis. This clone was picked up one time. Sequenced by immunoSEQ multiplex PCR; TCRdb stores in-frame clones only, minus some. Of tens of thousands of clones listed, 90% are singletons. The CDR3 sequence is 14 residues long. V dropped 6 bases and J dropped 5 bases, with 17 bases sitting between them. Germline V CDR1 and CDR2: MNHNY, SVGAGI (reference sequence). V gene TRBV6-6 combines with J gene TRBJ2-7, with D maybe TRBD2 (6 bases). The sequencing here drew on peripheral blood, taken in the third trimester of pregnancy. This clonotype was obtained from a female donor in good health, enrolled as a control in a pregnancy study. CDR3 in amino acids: CASSLDRGIDEQYF. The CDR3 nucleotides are TGTGCCAGCAGCCTTGATCGGGGGATCGACGAGCAGTACTTC.